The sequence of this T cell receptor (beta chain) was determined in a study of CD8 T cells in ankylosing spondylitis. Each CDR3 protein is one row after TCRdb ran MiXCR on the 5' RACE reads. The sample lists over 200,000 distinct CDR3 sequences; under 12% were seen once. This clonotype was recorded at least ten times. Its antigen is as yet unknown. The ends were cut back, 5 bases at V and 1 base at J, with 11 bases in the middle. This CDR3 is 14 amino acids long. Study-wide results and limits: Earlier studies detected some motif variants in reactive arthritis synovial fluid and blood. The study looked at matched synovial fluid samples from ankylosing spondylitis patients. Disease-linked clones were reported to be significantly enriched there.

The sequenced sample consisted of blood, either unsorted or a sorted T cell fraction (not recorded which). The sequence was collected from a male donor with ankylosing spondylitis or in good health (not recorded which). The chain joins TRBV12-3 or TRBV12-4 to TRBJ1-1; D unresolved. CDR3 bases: TGTGCCAGCAGTCCCTCGGCCCGGAACACTGAAGCTTTCTTT. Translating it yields CASSPSARNTEAFF.